The present T cell receptor beta chain was sequenced within a study of multiple sclerosis patients with progressive multifocal leukoencephalopathy. Repertoires were generated with immunoSEQ multiplex PCR, while TCRdb's copy carries only in-frame clones and drops some. The table lists roughly 30,000 clones, roughly 90% of them singletons. As to time point: time of PML onset. After roughly 16 to 60 months on natalizumab, the natalizumab-treated patients developed PML. V lost 4 bases to trimming and J lost 3 bases; unmatched junction nucleotides: 6. Germline loops: CDR1 SGDLS, CDR2 YYNGEE. The CDR3 is 16 residues long.

The material was PBMCs, obtained from a patient treated with natalizumab. This chain uses TRBV9 with TRBJ2-3, with 12 bases lining up with TRBD2. The clonotype was recovered from a woman between 40 and 55 years old with progressive multifocal leukoencephalopathy. The CDR3 nucleotides are TGTGCCAGCAGCTTCCGACTAGCGGGGGCAACAGATACGCAGTATTTT. Translated, it gives CASSFRLAGATDTQYF.